Listed below are T cell receptor beta chains from one sample, sequenced in a study of CD8 T cells in Susac syndrome. From the immunoSEQ multiplex PCR reads, TCRdb called clonotypes with MiXCR, one entry per CDR3 protein. The sample contains fewer than 350,000 distinct CDR3 sequences, 92% of which appear only once. The sample consisted of CD4+ T cells from PBMCs. The receptors derive from a human donor with multiple sclerosis. Both conserved end residues are part of each CDR3. The order of the fields is D gene, CDR3 length, V gene, clone size, J gene, CDR3 DNA, CDR3 protein. D genes are given only for firm matches. Clone size, where shown, is once, few, many, or a class for clones that have expanded.

TRBD1	16	TRBV7-3	once	TRBJ1-1	TGTGCCAGCAGCTTAACGGGGGAGGGGGCAAACACTGAAGCTTTCTTT	CASSLTGEGANTEAFF
NA	14	TRBV7-8	NA	TRBJ1-1	TGTGCCAGCAGCTGGCAGGAGGACATATTGTATGCTTTCTTT	CASSWQEDILYAFF
NA	13	TRBV20-1	NA	TRBJ2-5	TGCAGTGCCGCGGGACAGTTACAAGAGACCCAGTACTTC	CSAAGQLQETQYF
NA	16	TRBV19	NA	TRBJ2-3	TGTGCCAGTAGGTTGACTCACCCTCGCGGCACAGATACGCAGTATTTT	CASRLTHPRGTDTQYF
NA	12	TRBV20-1	NA	TRBJ1-1	TGCAGTGCAACCTCAGGGAACACTGAAGCTTTCTTT	CSATSGNTEAFF
NA	13	TRBV7-9	once	TRBJ2-5	TGTGCCAGCAGCTTAAACCTATTAGGGACCCAGTACTTC	CASSLNLLGTQYF
NA	15	TRBV5-1	NA	TRBJ1-1	TGCGCCAGCAGCTCCGGGGACGACACGAGGGCTGAAGCTTTCTTT	CASSSGDDTRAEAFF
NA	13	TRBV18	few	TRBJ2-3	TGTGCCAGCTCACCGAGGGGCACAGATACGCAGTATTTT	CASSPRGTDTQYF
NA	15	TRBV5-1	NA	TRBJ2-1	TGCGCCAGCAGCTTCCGGACGGAGCGCTACAATGAGCAGTTCTTC	CASSFRTERYNEQFF
NA	15	TRBV6-5	NA	TRBJ2-3	TGTGCCAGCAGTCTCACAGGGACGAACTCAGATACGCAGTATTTT	CASSLTGTNSDTQYF